This T cell receptor (beta chain) was recorded in a study of T cell changes during pregnancy in multiple sclerosis. Measured with immunoSEQ multiplex PCR; TCRdb has only the in-frame clones, and not every one. Among some 45,000 clones, nearly 90% were seen once, and the ten largest hold 0.9%. The CDR3 totals 15 residues. With 5 bases clipped from V and 4 bases from J, the junction kept 11 bases outside the gene matches. Germline values: CDR1 SGHNT, CDR2 YYREEE (reference sequence). This sequence joins TRBV5-4 and TRBJ2-5, with TRBD1 matching over 7 bases. This sample comprised CD4+ T cells from peripheral blood mononuclear cells, obtained after pregnancy. The receptor's source is a female donor with multiple sclerosis, enrolled in a pregnancy study. CDR3: CASSNTGAEGETQYF. CDR3 DNA: TGTGCCAGCAGTAATACAGGGGCCGAGGGAGAGACCCAGTACTTC.